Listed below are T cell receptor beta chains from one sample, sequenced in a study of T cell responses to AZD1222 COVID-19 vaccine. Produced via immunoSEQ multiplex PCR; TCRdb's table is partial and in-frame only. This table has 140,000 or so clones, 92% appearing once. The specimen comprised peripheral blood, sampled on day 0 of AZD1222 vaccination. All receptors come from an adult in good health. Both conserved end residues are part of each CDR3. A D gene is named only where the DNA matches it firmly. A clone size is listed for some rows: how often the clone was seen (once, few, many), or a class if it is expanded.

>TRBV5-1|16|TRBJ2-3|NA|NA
TGCGCCAGCAGCTTGGTGACAGGCCCAGCGGCAGATACGCAGTATTTT
CASSLVTGPAADTQYF
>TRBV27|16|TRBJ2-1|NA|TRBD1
TGTGCCAGCAGCCAGATTGACAGGGGGCTTTACAATGAGCAGTTCTTC
CASSQIDRGLYNEQFF
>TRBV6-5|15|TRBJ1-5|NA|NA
TGTGCCAGCAGTTATTTACAGGGCCCCAATCAGCCCCAGCATTTT
CASSYLQGPNQPQHF
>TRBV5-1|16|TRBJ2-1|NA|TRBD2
TGCGCCAGCAGCTTGGACAGACTAGCGGACTACAATGAGCAGTTCTTC
CASSLDRLADYNEQFF
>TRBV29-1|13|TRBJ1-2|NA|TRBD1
TGCAGCGTGCCGGTCGGTCAGGGGGCTGGCTACACCTTC
CSVPVGQGAGYTF
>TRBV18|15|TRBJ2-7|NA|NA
TGTGCCAGCTCACCGGCACAGGACGGAACCTACGAGCAGTACTTC
CASSPAQDGTYEQYF
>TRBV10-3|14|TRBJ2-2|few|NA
TGTGCCATCAGAGGGATAGGGGTGTCCGGGGAGCTGTTTTTT
CAIRGIGVSGELFF
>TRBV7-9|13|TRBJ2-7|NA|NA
TGTGCCAGCAGCCCAGGGGAGTCCCCCGAGCAGTACTTC
CASSPGESPEQYF
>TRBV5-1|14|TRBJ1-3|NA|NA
TGCGCCAGCCAACAGGGAACCTCTGGAAACACCATATATTTT
CASQQGTSGNTIYF
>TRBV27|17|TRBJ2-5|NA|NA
TGTGCCAGCAGTCCGGATACGACAGGCGGGGCGAGGGAGACCCAGTACTTC
CASSPDTTGGARETQYF
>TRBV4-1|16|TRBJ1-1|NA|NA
TGCGCCAGCAGCCAAGGGGATGGAGGGGCGAACACTGAAGCTTTCTTT
CASSQGDGGANTEAFF